The source of this T cell receptor (beta chain) is a study of blood T cell repertoires in COVID-19 (dated by TCRdb to the early 2020s). As for the study more broadly: Collaborator samples came from the United States, Italy and Spain and covered acute and convalescent phases of COVID-19. The repertoires were released in a freely available public database meant as a resource for research on the immune response to SARS-CoV-2. A de-identified subject ID, COVID-19 status, age in years and sex were almost always included in the sample metadata. Where available, HLA class I and class II types were obtained from metadata supplied by the sample provider rather than from assay-based typing. Deeply sampled blood TCRbeta repertoires from subjects exposed to, actively infected with, or recovered from COVID-19 were included in the dataset. The prospective study material was composed of cDNA or gDNA derived from T cells, B-cell-depleted T cells, or PBMCs. The samples were drawn from the first 160 participants of the ongoing ImmuneRACE study and from over a thousand subjects provided by 6 global collaborators. The study at large found these results: The amount of clinical and demographic metadata varied by source and participant and was provided uncurated.

Whole blood was collected in K2EDTA tubes by collaborating institutions according to the institutions' own protocols. For TCRbeta analysis, collaborators shipped samples in one of three forms: frozen whole blood, isolated PBMCs, or DNA extracted from either of those sample types. The germline V gene supplies CDR1 MGHRA and CDR2 YSYEKL. Ends trimmed: V by 0 bases, J by 3 bases; bases unmatched to a gene: 13. Inclusive of the bounding cysteine and phenylalanine, the CDR3 is 19 residues long. The DNA shown is the 57-base CDR3, in frame from base 1. TCRbeta CDR3 regions were amplified from genomic DNA by means of the immunoSEQ Assay, a bias-controlled multiplex PCR. Per the original workflow: The number of nucleated cells in each sample was estimated from the amplification of reference gene primers within the assay. To quantify the absolute abundance of each unique TCRbeta CDR3 rearrangement, sequence reads were collapsed and filtered. Productive Simpson clonality was computed per sample as the square root of Simpson's diversity index over productive rearrangements. TCRdb provides this immuneACCESS table in a form limited to in-frame rearrangements. Some clones are lacking; in checked studies, under half of them reflect an unresolved V gene, and why the rest are absent is not known. That table supplies the V and J calls and clone size; D and trimming were determined from the DNA. This sample comprises fewer than 150,000 clones, around 77% of them detected only once. Under 14% of the sample rests with the top ten.

About this clone itself: No cognate antigen has been identified for it. No much larger clone is present one base from it, and per-base qualities are unavailable.

The clonotype was recovered from a human donor in a cohort sampled during active COVID-19. The sequence is built from TRBV4-1 and TRBJ2-3; 9 nucleotides in the junction match TRBD2. Sequenced: peripheral blood. The CDR3 protein is CASSQEPPYGLAGTDTQYF. The DNA reads TGCGCCAGCAGCCAAGAACCCCCGTATGGGCTAGCGGGGACAGATACGCAGTATTTT.